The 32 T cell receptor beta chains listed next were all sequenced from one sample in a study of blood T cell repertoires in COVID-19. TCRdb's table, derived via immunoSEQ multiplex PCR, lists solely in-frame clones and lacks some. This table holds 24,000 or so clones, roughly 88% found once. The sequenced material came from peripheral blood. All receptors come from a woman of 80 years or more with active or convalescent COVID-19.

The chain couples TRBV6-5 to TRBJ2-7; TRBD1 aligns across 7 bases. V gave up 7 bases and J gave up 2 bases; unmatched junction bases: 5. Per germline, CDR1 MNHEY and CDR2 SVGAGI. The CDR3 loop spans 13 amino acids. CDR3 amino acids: CASIRDSPYEQYF. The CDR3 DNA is TGTGCCAGCATCCGGGACAGCCCCTACGAGCAGTACTTC.

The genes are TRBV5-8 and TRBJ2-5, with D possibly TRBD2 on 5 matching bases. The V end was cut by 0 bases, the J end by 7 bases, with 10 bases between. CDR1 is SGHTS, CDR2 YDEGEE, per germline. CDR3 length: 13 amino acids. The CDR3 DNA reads TGTGCCAGCAGCTTGGTTACCCGGGGGACCCAGTACTTC. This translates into CASSLVTRGTQYF.

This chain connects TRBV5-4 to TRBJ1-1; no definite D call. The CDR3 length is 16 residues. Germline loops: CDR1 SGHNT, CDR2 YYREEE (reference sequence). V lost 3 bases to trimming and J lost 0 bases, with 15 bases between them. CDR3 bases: TGTGCCAGCAGCTGGGCCCCCAACGACGTGAACACTGAAGCTTTCTTT. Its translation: CASSWAPNDVNTEAFF.

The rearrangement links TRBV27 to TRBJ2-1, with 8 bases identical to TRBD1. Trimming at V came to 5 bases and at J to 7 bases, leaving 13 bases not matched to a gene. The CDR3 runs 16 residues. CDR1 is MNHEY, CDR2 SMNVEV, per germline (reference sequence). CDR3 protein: CASSPAAQGAVNEQFF. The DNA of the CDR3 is TGTGCCAGCAGTCCCGCGGCCCAGGGGGCAGTGAATGAGCAGTTCTTC.

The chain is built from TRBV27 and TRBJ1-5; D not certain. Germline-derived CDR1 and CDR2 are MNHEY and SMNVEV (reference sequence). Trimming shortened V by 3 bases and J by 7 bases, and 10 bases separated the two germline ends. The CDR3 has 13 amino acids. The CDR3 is CASSFRVLQPQHF. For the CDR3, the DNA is TGTGCCAGCAGTTTCCGCGTGCTCCAGCCCCAGCATTTT.

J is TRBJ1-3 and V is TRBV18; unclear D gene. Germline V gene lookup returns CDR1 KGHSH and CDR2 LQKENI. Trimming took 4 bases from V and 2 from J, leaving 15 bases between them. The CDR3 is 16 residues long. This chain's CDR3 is CASSLPAAAAGNTIYF. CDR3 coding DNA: TGTGCCAGCTCACTCCCCGCGGCAGCGGCTGGAAACACCATATATTTT.

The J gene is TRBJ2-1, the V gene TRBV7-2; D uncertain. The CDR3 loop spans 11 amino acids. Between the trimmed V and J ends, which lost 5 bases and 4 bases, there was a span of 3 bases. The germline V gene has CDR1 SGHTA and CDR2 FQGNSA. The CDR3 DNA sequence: TGTGCCAGCAGCCGTTACAATGAGCAGTTCTTC. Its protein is CASSRYNEQFF. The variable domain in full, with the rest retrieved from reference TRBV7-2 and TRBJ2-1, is GAGVSQSPSNKVTEKGKDVELRCDPISGHTALYWYRQSLGQGLEFLIYFQGNSAPDKSGLPSDRFSAERTGGSVSTLTIQRTQQEDSAVYLCASSRYNEQFFGPGTRLTVL.

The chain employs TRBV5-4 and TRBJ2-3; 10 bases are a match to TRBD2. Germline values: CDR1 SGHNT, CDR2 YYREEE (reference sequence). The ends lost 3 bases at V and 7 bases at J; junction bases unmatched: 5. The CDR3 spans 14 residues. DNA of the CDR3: TGTGCCAGCAGCTCCAGCGGGGGGGCGTATACGCAGTATTTT. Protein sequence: CASSSSGGAYTQYF.

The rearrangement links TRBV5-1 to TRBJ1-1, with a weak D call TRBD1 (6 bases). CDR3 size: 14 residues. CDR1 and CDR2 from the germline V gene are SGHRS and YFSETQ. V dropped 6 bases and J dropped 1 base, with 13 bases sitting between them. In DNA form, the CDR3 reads TGCGCCAGCACCAAGCTGGGGGCGAACACTGAAGCTTTCTTT. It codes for CASTKLGANTEAFF.

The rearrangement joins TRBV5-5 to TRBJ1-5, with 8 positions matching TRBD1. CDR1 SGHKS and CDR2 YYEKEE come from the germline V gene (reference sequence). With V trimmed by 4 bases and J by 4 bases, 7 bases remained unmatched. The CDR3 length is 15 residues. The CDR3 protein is CASSPGQGPNQPQHF. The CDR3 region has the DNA TGTGCCAGCAGCCCCGGACAGGGCCCTAATCAGCCCCAGCATTTT. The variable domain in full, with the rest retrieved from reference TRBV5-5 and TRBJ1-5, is DAGVTQSPTHLIKTRGQQVTLRCSPISGHKSVSWYQQVLGQGPQFIFQYYEKEERGRGNFPDRFSARQFPNYSSELNVNALLLGDSALYLCASSPGQGPNQPQHFGDGTRLSIL.

The CDR3: CASSQEPGGDNGNQPQHF. The CDR3 DNA follows: TGTGCCAGCAGCCAAGAGCCAGGGGGCGATAATGGAAACCAGCCCCAGCATTTT. The chain joins TRBV4-2 to TRBJ1-5; 8 bases line up with TRBD1. This CDR3 has 18 amino acids. V shed 0 bases, J shed 7 bases, and the junction held 14 bases outside the gene matches. Germline values: CDR1 LGHNA, CDR2 YNFKEQ.

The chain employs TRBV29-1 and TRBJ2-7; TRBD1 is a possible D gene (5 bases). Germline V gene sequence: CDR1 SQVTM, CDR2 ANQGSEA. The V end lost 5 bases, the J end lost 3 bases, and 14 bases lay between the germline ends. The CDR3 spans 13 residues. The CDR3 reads CSVKLTGVYEQYF. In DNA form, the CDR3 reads TGCAGCGTTAAGCTCACAGGCGTCTACGAGCAGTACTTC.

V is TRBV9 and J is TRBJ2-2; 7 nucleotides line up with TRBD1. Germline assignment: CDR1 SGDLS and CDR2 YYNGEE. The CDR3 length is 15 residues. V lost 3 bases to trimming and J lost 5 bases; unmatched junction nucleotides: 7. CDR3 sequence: CASSDGTVGTGELFF. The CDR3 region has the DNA TGTGCCAGCAGCGACGGGACAGTGGGAACCGGGGAGCTGTTTTTT.

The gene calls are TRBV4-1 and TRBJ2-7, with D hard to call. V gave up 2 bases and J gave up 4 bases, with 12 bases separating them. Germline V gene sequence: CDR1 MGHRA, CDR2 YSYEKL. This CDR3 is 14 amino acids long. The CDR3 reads CASSQIWPGYEQYF. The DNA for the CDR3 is TGCGCCAGCAGCCAAATATGGCCGGGTTACGAGCAGTACTTC.

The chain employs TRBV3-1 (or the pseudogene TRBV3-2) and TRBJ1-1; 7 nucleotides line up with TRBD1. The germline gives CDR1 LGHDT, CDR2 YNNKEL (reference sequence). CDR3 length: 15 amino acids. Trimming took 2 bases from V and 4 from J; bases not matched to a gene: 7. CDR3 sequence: CASSQTQGGGTEAFF. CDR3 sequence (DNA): TGTGCCAGCAGCCAAACCCAGGGGGGAGGCACTGAAGCTTTCTTT.

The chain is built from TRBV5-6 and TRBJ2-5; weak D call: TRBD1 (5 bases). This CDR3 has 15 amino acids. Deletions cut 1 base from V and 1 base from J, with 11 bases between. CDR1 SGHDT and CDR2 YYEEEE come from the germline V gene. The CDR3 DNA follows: TGTGCCAGCAGCTTGAGTTTAGGGGTCCAAGAGACCCAGTACTTC. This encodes CASSLSLGVQETQYF. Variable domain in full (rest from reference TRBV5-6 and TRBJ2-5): DAGVTQSPTHLIKTRGQQVTLRCSPKSGHDTVSWYQQALGQGPQFIFQYYEEEERQRGNFPDRFSGHQFPNYSSELNVNALLLGDSALYLCASSLSLGVQETQYFGPGTRLLVL.

Here the CDR3 DNA reads TGTGCCAGCAGCGGACAGGGGGCTTACGAGCAGTACTTC. Amino acids: CASSGQGAYEQYF. This rearrangement joins TRBV9 to TRBJ2-7; 10 nucleotides agree with TRBD1. The CDR3 totals 13 residues. Trimming cost V 3 bases and J 4 bases; bases outside gene matches: 1. The V gene's germline CDR1 is SGDLS and CDR2 YYNGEE.

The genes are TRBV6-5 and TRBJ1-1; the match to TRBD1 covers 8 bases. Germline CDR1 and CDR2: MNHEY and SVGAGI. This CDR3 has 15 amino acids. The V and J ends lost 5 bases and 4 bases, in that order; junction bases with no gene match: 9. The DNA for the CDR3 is TGTGCCAGCAGTATGAACAGGGGGTGGGGCACTGAAGCTTTCTTT. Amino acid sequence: CASSMNRGWGTEAFF.

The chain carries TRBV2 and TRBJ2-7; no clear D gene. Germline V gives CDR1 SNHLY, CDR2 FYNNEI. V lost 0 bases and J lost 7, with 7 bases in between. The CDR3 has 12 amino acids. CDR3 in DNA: TGTGCCAGCAGTGAAGCCTGGCAGGAGCAGTACTTC. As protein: CASSEAWQEQYF.

CDR3 nucleotides: TGCGCCAGCAGCTTTTTGACAGGGGGCCCGGACGAGCAGTACTTC. Protein product: CASSFLTGGPDEQYF. V usage is TRBV5-1 and J usage is TRBJ2-7; 10 nucleotides line up with TRBD1. V shed 2 bases, J shed 5 bases, and the junction held 7 bases outside the gene matches. Germline V lookup: CDR1 SGHRS, CDR2 YFSETQ. This CDR3 is 15 amino acids long.

CDR3 sequence (DNA): TGTGCCAGCACAAAAACCGCGGGGAACACTGAAGCTTTCTTT. Translated: CASTKTAGNTEAFF. The chain couples TRBV3-1 (or the pseudogene TRBV3-2) to TRBJ1-1; D remains unclear. Between the trimmed V and J ends, which lost 7 bases and 1 base, there was a span of 13 bases. This CDR3 is built from 14 residues. The germline V gene encodes CDR1 LGHDT and CDR2 YNNKEL (reference sequence).

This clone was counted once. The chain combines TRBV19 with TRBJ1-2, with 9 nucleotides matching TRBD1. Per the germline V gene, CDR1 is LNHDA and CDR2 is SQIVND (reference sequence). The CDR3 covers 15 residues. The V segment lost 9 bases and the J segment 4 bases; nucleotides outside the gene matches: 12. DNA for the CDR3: TGTGCCAGCCTCTCGCCGGGACAGGGAGGCTATGGCTACACCTTC. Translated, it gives CASLSPGQGGYGYTF.

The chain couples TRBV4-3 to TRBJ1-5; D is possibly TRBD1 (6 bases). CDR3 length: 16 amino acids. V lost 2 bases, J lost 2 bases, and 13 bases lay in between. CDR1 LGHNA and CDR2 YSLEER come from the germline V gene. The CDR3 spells CASSQSRGRGNQPQHF. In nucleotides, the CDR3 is TGCGCCAGCAGCCAAAGCAGGGGAAGGGGCAATCAGCCCCAGCATTTT.

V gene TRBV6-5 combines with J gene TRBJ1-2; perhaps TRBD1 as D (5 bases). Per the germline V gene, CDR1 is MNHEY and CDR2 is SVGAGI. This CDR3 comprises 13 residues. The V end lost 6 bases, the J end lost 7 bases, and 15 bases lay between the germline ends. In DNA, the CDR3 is TGTGCCAGCAGGAAGACGGGGGATCGTGGCTACACCTTC. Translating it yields CASRKTGDRGYTF.

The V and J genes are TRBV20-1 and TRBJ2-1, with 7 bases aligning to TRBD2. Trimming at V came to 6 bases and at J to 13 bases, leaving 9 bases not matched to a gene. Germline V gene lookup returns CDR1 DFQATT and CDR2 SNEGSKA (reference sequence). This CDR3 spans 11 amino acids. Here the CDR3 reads CSASEGREQFF. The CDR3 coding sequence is TGCAGTGCCTCAGAGGGGAGGGAACAGTTCTTC.

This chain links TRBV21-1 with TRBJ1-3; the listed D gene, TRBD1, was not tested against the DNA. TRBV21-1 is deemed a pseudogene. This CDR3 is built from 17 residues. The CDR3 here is CASSKGVSGSSGNTIYF. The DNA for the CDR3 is TGTGCCAGCAGCAAAGGTGTGTCAGGGTCCTCTGGAAACACCATATATTTT.

The CDR3 DNA is TGTGCCAGTAGTATGAGCTTGGCAGATACGCAGTATTTT. Translation: CASSMSLADTQYF. The rearrangement links TRBV19 to TRBJ2-3, with D unclear. V lost 3 bases to trimming and J lost 4 bases, with 8 bases between them. Germline lookup yields CDR1 LNHDA and CDR2 SQIVND (reference sequence). The CDR3 has 13 amino acids.

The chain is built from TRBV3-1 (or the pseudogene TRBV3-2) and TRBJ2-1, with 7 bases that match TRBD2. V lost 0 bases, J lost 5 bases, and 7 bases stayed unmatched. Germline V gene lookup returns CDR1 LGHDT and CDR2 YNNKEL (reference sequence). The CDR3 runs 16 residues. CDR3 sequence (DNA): TGTGCCAGCAGCCAAGAGCGTGGGAGGGGTCACAATGAGCAGTTCTTC. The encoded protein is CASSQERGRGHNEQFF.

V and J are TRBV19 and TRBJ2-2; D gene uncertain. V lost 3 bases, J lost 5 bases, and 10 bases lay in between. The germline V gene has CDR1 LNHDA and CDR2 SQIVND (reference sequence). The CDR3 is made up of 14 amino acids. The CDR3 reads CASSIKQTTGELFF. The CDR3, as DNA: TGTGCCAGTAGTATTAAACAAACGACCGGGGAGCTGTTTTTT.

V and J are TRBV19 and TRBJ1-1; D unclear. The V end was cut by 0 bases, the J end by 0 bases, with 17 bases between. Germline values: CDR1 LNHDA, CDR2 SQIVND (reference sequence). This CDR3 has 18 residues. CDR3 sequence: CASSIDAGRGSVNTEAFF. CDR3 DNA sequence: TGTGCCAGTAGTATAGATGCGGGCCGGGGTTCGGTGAACACTGAAGCTTTCTTT.

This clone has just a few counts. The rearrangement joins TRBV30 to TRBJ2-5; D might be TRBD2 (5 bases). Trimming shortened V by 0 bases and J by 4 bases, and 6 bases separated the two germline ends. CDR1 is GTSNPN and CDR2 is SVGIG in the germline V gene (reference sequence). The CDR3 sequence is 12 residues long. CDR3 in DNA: TGTGCCTGGAGTGTACTAGGAGAGACCCAGTACTTC. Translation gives CAWSVLGETQYF.

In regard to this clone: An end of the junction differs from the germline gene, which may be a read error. CDR3 sequence reads: CASTQRGTVTNEKLFF. The DNA of the CDR3 is TGTGCCAGCACCCAACGGGGTACTGTAACTAATGAAAAACTGTTTTTT. J is TRBJ1-4 and V is TRBV3-1 (or the pseudogene TRBV3-2); no reliable D call. This CDR3 comprises 16 residues. In germline, CDR1 is LGHDT, CDR2 YNNKEL (reference sequence).